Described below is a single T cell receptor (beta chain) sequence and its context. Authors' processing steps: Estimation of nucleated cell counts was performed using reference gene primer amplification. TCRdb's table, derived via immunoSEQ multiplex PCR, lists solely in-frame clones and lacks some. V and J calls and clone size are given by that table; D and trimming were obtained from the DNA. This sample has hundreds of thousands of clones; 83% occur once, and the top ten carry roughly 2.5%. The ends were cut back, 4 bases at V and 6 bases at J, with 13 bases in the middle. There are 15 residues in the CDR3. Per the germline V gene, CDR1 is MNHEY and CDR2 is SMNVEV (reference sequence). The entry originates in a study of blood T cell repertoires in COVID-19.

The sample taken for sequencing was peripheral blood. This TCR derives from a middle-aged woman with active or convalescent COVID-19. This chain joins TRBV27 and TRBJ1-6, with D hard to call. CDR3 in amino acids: CASSSLAAGNSPLHF. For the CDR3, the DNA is TGTGCCAGCAGTTCCTTAGCAGCCGGTAATTCACCCCTCCACTTT.